This note documents a single T cell receptor beta chain sequence. Its target is unknown. The CDR3 is 15 amino acids. Germline loops: CDR1 SGHTA, CDR2 FQGNSA. Between the trimmed V and J ends, which lost 5 bases and 2 bases, there was a span of 10 bases. Together with a sample-barcoded 5' primer, a J-beta primer mix was included in a second PCR lasting about 7 to 11 cycles. TCRdb itself ran the 5' RACE reads through MiXCR, one entry per CDR3 protein. Among roughly 860,000 distinct CDR3 sequences, approximately 65% were seen once, and the ten largest hold 25% to 35%. The data originate from a study of blood T cells in healthy people across ages. Findings of the study overall: Both naive CD4+ cell counts and diversity were greater in long-lived donors than in aged donors.

The chain combines TRBV7-2 with TRBJ2-6; either TRBD1 or TRBD2 may fit D (5 bases each). Sequences were obtained from blood. The sequence derives from a man aged 30 to 45 in good health. The CDR3 coding sequence is TGTGCCAGCAGCGTGGGGCGGGCTGGGGCCAACGTCCTGACTTTC. Translated, it gives CASSVGRAGANVLTF.